This entry describes one T cell receptor (beta chain). This clonotype has only a few counts. The clone's antigen remains unknown. Base qualities are not provided; no much larger clone lies one nucleotide away. This sample was included in a study of identical twins (dated by TCRdb to 2016 to 2017). Notes on the research overall: TCR alpha and beta repertoires from monozygotic twins, unrelated adults of various ages and cord blood were deep-sequenced to test whether fetal clonotypes persist. To rule out contamination, replicate twin experiments were performed at different times with different library preparation protocols. General conclusions and limits of the study: Abundant cord blood beta clonotypes had fewer insertions, young adult naive repertoires showed a similar but weaker trend, and memory repertoires showed no such trend. Conclusions relied on cross-sectional statistical analysis, since the same donors could not be followed over many years. Compared with coincidental sharing between unrelated individuals, out-of-frame TCR alpha sequences shared between twins had an excess of sequences with low generation probability. Zero-insertion analyses could be partly confounded by invariant T cells such as MAIT and iNKT, although diverse VJ usage argued against such confounding for most clonotypes. A weaker excess of twin sharing was found in beta out-of-frame sequences because the signal-to-noise ratio was lowered by fewer shared sequences. In monozygotic twins, out-of-frame TCR alpha sharing was systematically underestimated by recombination models, although the models agreed with sharing between unrelated individuals.

Every donor was a healthy Caucasian. Three pairs of female monozygotic twins, all aged roughly 18 to 30 years, were included in the twin cohort. CD4+ and CD8+ T cell populations were isolated with positive isolation kits from Invitrogen. Libraries came from 5' RACE. Instrument used: Illumina HiSeq 2000. A universal primer binding site was added through template switching, and the final cDNA carried a unique molecular identifier so that TCR cDNA molecules could be counted accurately. Specific primers in the conserved constant-segment region were used to synthesize first-strand cDNA for TCR alpha and beta chains. To control for contamination, every cDNA library carried two barcodes: a SMART-Mk sample barcode plus Illumina barcodes. TruSeq adapter sequences, together with Illumina sample barcodes, were added in two successive PCR steps. TCR alpha and beta cDNA libraries were sequenced on the Illumina HiSeq platform with custom primers. Under the source paper's analysis protocol: Raw reads were processed with MiGEC to extract unique molecular identifiers, and MiXCR was used to determine CDR3 positions. Recombination models were inferred per individual with the repgenHMM and IGoR tools using an EM algorithm. Shared clonotypes were analyzed with the tcR package in R, and sharing was normalized by the product of cloneset sizes. To study raw recombination without the effects of thymic and clonal selection, out-of-frame nonproductive sequences were analyzed. TCRdb reprocessing: public reads trimmed at Q25 with fastp, clones called with MiXCR, in-frame beta chains kept. Each record represents a unique CDR3 protein, reported with the most common genes and DNA among its rows. What appears here as the V and J calls and clone size reflects TCRdb's work, not the paper's. In this sample the table shows about 520,000 distinct CDR3 sequences, around 20% of which occur a single time. The leading ten clones occupy about 0.91% of the sample.

The germline V gene yields SQVTM for CDR1 and ANQGSEA for CDR2. The CDR3 goes from the cysteine to the phenylalanine over 12 residues. Solely the CDR3 DNA is kept, with 36 bases framed from the first base. V sheds 4 bases and J sheds 4 bases, leaving 9 bases between their ends. This sample also appeared in a second study, on T cells expressing NK-cell markers. Looking at the second paper: TCR beta-chain repertoires were profiled in sorted CD3+CD56+NKG2C+, CD3+CD56+NKG2C- and CD3+CD56-NKG2C+ T-cell subsets from several donors. Of the eight sequenced donors, seven were found to be HCMV-seropositive and one was found to be HCMV-seronegative. In several experiments an anti-gammadeltaTCR antibody was added to restrict sorting to alphabetaTCR-expressing T cells. In a handful of donors, the dominant CD3+CD56+NKG2C+ clonotypes were among the top 10 CD8+ clonotypes and accounted for 1.0-7.0% of CD8+ T cells. Those dominant clonotypes were again the most abundant among CD3+CD56-NKG2C+ cells in a few donors, at roughly 25-65%. Whether the expanded NKG2C-expressing T cell clones were specific for HCMV antigens was left unclear. All eight donors whose samples were sequenced were randomly selected healthy volunteers, three of them men and five women. To determine HCMV serostatus, a commercial ELISA kit was used to detect HCMV-specific IgG in serum. MIGEC was used to demultiplex reads and group reads by UMI, and MiTCR was used to assemble and quantify clonotypes. To exclude erroneous sequences, only TCR cDNA sequences supported by at least two reads were retained. The tcR package was used for downstream repertoire analysis, and clonotypes were matched across fractions by CDR3 nucleotide sequence plus V segment. VDJmatch was used to annotate antigen specificity against VDJdb, with one amino acid substitution in CDR3 allowed.

Sequences were obtained from CD4+ T cells sorted from blood. Here the chain combines TRBV29-1 and TRBJ2-3; no D gene is confidently identified. The clonotype originates from a woman aged 18-29 years in good health. The DNA is as follows: TGCAGCGTTGTCGAGGCTTCAGATACGCAGTATTTT. Translated, this is CSVVEASDTQYF.